Below are 25 T cell receptor beta chains sequenced from a single sample in a study of blood T cells in healthy people across ages. It was with a sample-barcoded 5' primer and a J-beta primer mix that a second PCR of about 6 to 12 cycles was run. From the 5' RACE reads, TCRdb called clonotypes with MiXCR, one entry per CDR3 protein. Of roughly 700,000 distinct CDR3 sequences in the sample, around 25% were seen once. The same data also contributed to another study, on T cells of mothers and their children.

The sequencing input was blood. These receptors all stem from a boy aged 5 to 17 in good health.

This clonotype was counted a few times. J is TRBJ2-5 and V is TRBV7-6; 8 bases fit TRBD1. TRBJ2-1 explains the end of the DNA better; the J call may be wrong. The V gene's germline CDR1 is SGHVS and CDR2 FNYEAQ. This CDR3 contains 16 residues. The CDR3 sequence is CASSPHPRGPYNEQFF. The CDR3 DNA reads TGTGCCAGCAGCCCCCACCCCAGGGGGCCCTACAATGAGCAGTTCTTC.

This rearrangement joins TRBV2 to TRBJ2-5; TRBD2 aligns across 8 bases. Per the germline V gene, CDR1 is SNHLY and CDR2 is FYNNEI. Trimming cost V 8 bases and J 0 bases; bases outside gene matches: 5. The CDR3 spans 14 residues. The CDR3 nucleotides read TGTGCCAGCCAGGAGCGGGGGTACCAAGAGACCCAGTACTTC. Its protein is CASQERGYQETQYF. The variable domain in full, completed from reference TRBV2 and TRBJ2-5, reads EPEVTQTPSHQVTQMGQEVILRCVPISNHLYFYWYRQILGQKVEFLVSFYNNEISEKSEIFDDQFSVERPDGSNFTLKIRSTKLEDSAMYFCASQERGYQETQYFGPGTRLLVL.

This clonotype was detected a few times. The V and J genes are TRBV20-1 and TRBJ2-1; either TRBD1 or TRBD2 may fit D (6 bases each). Germline CDR1 and CDR2: DFQATT and SNEGSKA (reference sequence). CDR3 length: 16 amino acids. Trimming removed 0 bases at V and 8 bases at J, with 20 bases between. DNA of the CDR3: TGCAGTGCTAGAGACGGGGGAAGGGGGGAGATCCATGAGCAGTTCTTC. Its translation is CSARDGGRGEIHEQFF.

The J gene is TRBJ1-4, the V gene TRBV28, with a tentative D call TRBD1 (6 bases). V dropped 8 bases and J dropped 4 bases, with 14 bases sitting between them. The CDR3 is 14 amino acids. Per the germline V gene, CDR1 is MDHEN and CDR2 is SYDVKM. CDR3 in amino acids: CASFPGGRNEKLFF. The CDR3 DNA sequence: TGTGCCAGCTTCCCCGGGGGGCGTAATGAAAAACTGTTTTTT.

This clonotype was found a few times. The rearrangement uses TRBV6-1 and TRBJ2-2; D possibly uses TRBD1 or TRBD2 (6 bases each). CDR3 size: 18 residues. V was shortened by 6 bases and J by 0 bases, with 20 bases between the two germline ends. CDR1 is MNHNS and CDR2 is SASEGT in the germline V gene. The CDR3 DNA is TGTGCCAGCAGCAACGGGGGTTACAGGGAGGCGAACACCGGGGAGCTGTTTTTT. It translates to CASSNGGYREANTGELFF.

This clonotype was seen only a few times. This sequence joins TRBV7-9 and TRBJ2-5; D is tentatively TRBD1 or TRBD2 (5 bases each). The CDR3 is 13 residues long. Germline V gives CDR1 SEHNR, CDR2 FQNEAQ (reference sequence). V was trimmed by 8 bases and J by 11 bases, leaving 21 bases between them. CDR3 sequence reads: CASGGASYREQYF. For the CDR3, the DNA is TGTGCCAGCGGGGGAGCCTCCTACCGTGAGCAGTACTTC.

The gene calls are TRBV4-1 and TRBJ2-5; 9 nucleotides align to TRBD2. The tail of the sequence fits TRBJ2-1 better, so the J call may be wrong. This CDR3 is built from 16 residues. The germline V gene has CDR1 MGHRA and CDR2 YSYEKL. CDR3 bases: TGCGCCAGCAGCCAACAGACCGGGACTAGCCTCCATGAGCAGTTCTTC. Translated, it gives CASSQQTGTSLHEQFF.

The V gene is TRBV4-1, the J gene TRBJ2-5; 8 nucleotides agree with TRBD1. The junction had 16 bases not matched to a gene; V was cut back by 0 bases and J by 7 bases. Germline lookup yields CDR1 MGHRA and CDR2 YSYEKL. The CDR3 totals 18 residues. This CDR3 is CASSQEAPTGVLEGTQYF. CDR3 in DNA: TGCGCCAGCAGCCAAGAGGCCCCGACAGGGGTTCTTGAGGGGACCCAGTACTTC.

This clonotype was counted a few times. V gene TRBV20-1 combines with J gene TRBJ2-3; D is perhaps TRBD1 (8 bases). This CDR3 has 15 residues. The germline V gene has CDR1 DFQATT and CDR2 SNEGSKA (reference sequence). Trimming pared 6 bases from V and 3 bases from J, leaving 19 bases between. CDR3: CSANRGGQMTDTQYF. CDR3 coding DNA: TGCAGTGCGAACAGGGGGGGCCAAATGACAGATACGCAGTATTTT.

This sequence joins TRBV11-3 and TRBJ2-6; the match to TRBD1 covers 9 bases. Germline CDR1 SGHNT, CDR2 YENEEA. V trimming: 4 bases; J trimming: 4 bases; junction bases outside the gene matches: 11. The CDR3 extends over 18 amino acids. Written as DNA, the CDR3 is TGTGCCAGCAGCTCGACCGGGACAGGGTTATCCGGGGCCAACGTCCTGACTTTC. Translation: CASSSTGTGLSGANVLTF.

The chain joins TRBV7-8 to TRBJ1-2; D is undetermined. V lost 4 bases, J lost 7 bases, and 10 bases lay in between. CDR1 SGHVS and CDR2 FQNEAQ come from the germline V gene. The CDR3 is 12 residues long. In DNA, the CDR3 is TGTGCCAGCAGCTCTCGGACCGTTGGCTACACCTTC. This sequence encodes CASSSRTVGYTF.

V gene TRBV25-1 combines with J gene TRBJ1-4, with 9 bases identical to TRBD1. Germline V gene lookup returns CDR1 MGHDK and CDR2 SYGVNS. CDR3 length: 14 residues. V lost 3 bases and J lost 8; bases outside the gene matches: 4. The CDR3 nucleotides read TGTGCCAGCAGTGACCGACAGGGGGGGGAAAAACTGTTTTTT. Translation gives CASSDRQGGEKLFF.

This clonotype was seen more than once but under ten times. The gene calls are TRBV2 and TRBJ2-1, with D uncertain. The V gene's germline CDR1 is SNHLY and CDR2 FYNNEI. CDR3 size: 12 residues. Trimming took off 7 bases at V and 9 bases at J, with 13 bases between the two ends. The CDR3 spells CASTFGPTEQFF. The DNA of the CDR3 is TGTGCCAGCACCTTCGGGCCTACTGAGCAGTTCTTC.

V is TRBV11-2 and J is TRBJ1-5; D is uncertain. V lost 3 bases to trimming and J lost 5 bases, with 8 bases between them. The germline CDR1 and CDR2 sequences are SGHAT and FQNNGV. This CDR3 region has 13 residues. This chain's CDR3 is CASSFTEDQPQHF. CDR3 in DNA: TGTGCCAGCAGCTTCACAGAGGATCAGCCCCAGCATTTT.

CDR3 bases: TGCGCCAGCAGCCAGACCCCCGTCGGGAGTAGCTTGAATGAGCAGTTCTTC. This gives the protein CASSQTPVGSSLNEQFF. The chain employs TRBV4-1 and TRBJ2-5; D might be TRBD2 (6 bases). The J call may be wrong; the DNA end is better matched by TRBJ2-1. The CDR3 runs to 17 residues. CDR1 MGHRA and CDR2 YSYEKL come from the germline V gene.

This chain joins TRBV2 and TRBJ2-5, with 9 bases identical to TRBD1. Germline CDR1 and CDR2: SNHLY and FYNNEI. This CDR3 region has 14 residues. With 6 bases clipped from V and 1 base from J, the junction kept 3 bases outside the gene matches. CDR3 region: CASRDRGFQETQYF. The CDR3 DNA follows: TGTGCCAGCAGGGACAGGGGCTTCCAAGAGACCCAGTACTTC. The variable domain in full, with the rest retrieved from reference TRBV2 and TRBJ2-5, is EPEVTQTPSHQVTQMGQEVILRCVPISNHLYFYWYRQILGQKVEFLVSFYNNEISEKSEIFDDQFSVERPDGSNFTLKIRSTKLEDSAMYFCASRDRGFQETQYFGPGTRLLVL.

There are a few counts of this clonotype. The chain is built from TRBV7-2 and TRBJ2-5; D assignment may be TRBD1 or TRBD2 (6 bases each). The CDR3 is 15 residues long. The germline gives CDR1 SGHTA, CDR2 FQGNSA. Deletions cut 5 bases from V and 5 bases from J, with 18 bases between. CDR3 coding DNA: TGTGCCAGCAGCATTAGGGGGGCCCTTTTTGAGACCCAGTACTTC. Protein: CASSIRGALFETQYF.

This clonotype has a handful of counts. V gene TRBV6-2 or TRBV6-3 combines with J gene TRBJ2-3, with 12 nucleotides matching TRBD2. J gave up 6 bases and V 6 bases, and 4 bases lay outside the gene matches. This CDR3 comprises 14 residues. Germline loops: CDR1 MNHEY, CDR2 SVGEGT. The CDR3 is CASREGLAGDTQYF. DNA for the CDR3: TGTGCCAGCAGGGAAGGACTAGCGGGGGATACGCAGTATTTT.

This rearrangement joins TRBV6-1 to TRBJ2-3; D is ambiguous. Looked up from germline, CDR1 is MNHNS and CDR2 is SASEGT. Trimming took off 2 bases at V and 7 bases at J, with 7 bases between the two ends. The CDR3 spans 12 residues. CDR3 nucleotide sequence: TGTGCCAGCAGTGAACGACAAAATACGCAGTATTTT. Translating gives CASSERQNTQYF.

The chain has TRBV15 and TRBJ2-5, with TRBD2 matching over 9 bases. J gave up 5 bases and V 3 bases, and 7 bases lay outside the gene matches. CDR3 length: 15 residues. CDR1 is LNHNV, CDR2 YYDKDF, per germline (reference sequence). In DNA form, the CDR3 reads TGTGCCACCAGCAGTGGCGGGAGGGAATGGGAGACCCAGTACTTC. It translates to CATSSGGREWETQYF.

This clonotype showed up just a few times. The chain joins TRBV12-3 or TRBV12-4 to TRBJ2-6, with a tentative D call TRBD2 (6 bases). V lost 4 bases, J lost 0 bases, and 7 bases lay in between. This CDR3 contains 15 residues. The CDR3 DNA reads TGTGCCAGCAGTTCCGGGAGCTCTGGGGCCAACGTCCTGACTTTC. It is translated as CASSSGSSGANVLTF.

The chain has TRBV20-1 and TRBJ2-4, with D hard to call. The CDR3 has 15 amino acids. From germline, CDR1 is DFQATT and CDR2 SNEGSKA (reference sequence). The V end lost 1 base, the J end lost 1 base, and 11 bases lay between the germline ends. The CDR3: CSARGKVLAKNIQYF. The CDR3 DNA reads as TGCAGTGCTAGAGGGAAGGTCTTGGCCAAAAACATTCAGTACTTC.

V is TRBV12-3 or TRBV12-4 and J is TRBJ1-2; 8 nucleotides match TRBD1. The CDR3 runs 12 residues. J lost 7 bases, V lost 8 bases, and 6 bases had no gene match. CDR3 DNA: TGTGCCAGCCGGCAGGGGGCGTTTGGCTACACCTTC. Protein: CASRQGAFGYTF.

This clonotype has a count of ten or more. The chain carries TRBV4-3 and TRBJ2-1; no firm D call. The CDR3 loop spans 13 amino acids. Deletions cut 0 bases from V and 4 bases from J, with 4 bases between. The germline CDR1 and CDR2 sequences are LGHNA and YSLEER. Here the CDR3 reads CASSQEYYNEQFF. The CDR3 DNA reads as TGCGCCAGCAGCCAAGAGTATTACAATGAGCAGTTCTTC.

This clonotype occurred a few times. The chain combines TRBV4-2 with TRBJ2-5, with unresolved D. The J call may be faulty, since TRBJ2-1 better matches the DNA end. Germline assignment: CDR1 LGHNA and CDR2 YNFKEQ. This CDR3 comprises 14 residues. The CDR3 here is CASSQGYSNNEQFF. The DNA of the CDR3 is TGTGCCAGCAGCCAAGGGTACAGCAACAATGAGCAGTTCTTC.